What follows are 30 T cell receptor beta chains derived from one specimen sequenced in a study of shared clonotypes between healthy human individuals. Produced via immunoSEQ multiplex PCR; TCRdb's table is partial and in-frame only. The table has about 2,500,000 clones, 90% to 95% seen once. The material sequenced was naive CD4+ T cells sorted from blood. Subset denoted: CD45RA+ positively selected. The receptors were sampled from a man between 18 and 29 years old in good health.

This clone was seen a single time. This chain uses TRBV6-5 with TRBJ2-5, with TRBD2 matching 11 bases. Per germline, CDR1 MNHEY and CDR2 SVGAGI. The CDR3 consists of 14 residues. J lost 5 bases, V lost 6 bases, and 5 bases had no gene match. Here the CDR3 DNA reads TGTGCCAGCAGCTTGGGACTAGCGGTCGAGACCCAGTACTTC. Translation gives CASSLGLAVETQYF.

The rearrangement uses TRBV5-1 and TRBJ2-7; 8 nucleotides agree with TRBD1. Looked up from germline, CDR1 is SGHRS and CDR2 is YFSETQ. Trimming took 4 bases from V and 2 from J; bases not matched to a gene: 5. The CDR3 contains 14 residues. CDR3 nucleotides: TGCGCCAGCAGCCCCCGGGACAGGACCTACGAGCAGTACTTC. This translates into CASSPRDRTYEQYF.

CDR3 nucleotide sequence: TGCGCCAGCAGGGACAAGGTCCTCTCCTACGAGCAGTACTTC. Protein: CASRDKVLSYEQYF. The chain couples TRBV5-1 to TRBJ2-7, with a possible D match to TRBD1 (5 bases). Deletions cut 5 bases from V and 0 bases from J, with 12 bases between. Germline values: CDR1 SGHRS, CDR2 YFSETQ. There are 14 residues in the CDR3. The entire variable domain, with the rest obtained from reference TRBV5-1 and TRBJ2-7, is as follows: KAGVTQTPRYLIKTRGQQVTLSCSPISGHRSVSWYQQTPGQGLQFLFEYFSETQRNKGNFPGRFSGRQFSNSRSEMNVSTLELGDSALYLCASRDKVLSYEQYFGPGTRLTVT.

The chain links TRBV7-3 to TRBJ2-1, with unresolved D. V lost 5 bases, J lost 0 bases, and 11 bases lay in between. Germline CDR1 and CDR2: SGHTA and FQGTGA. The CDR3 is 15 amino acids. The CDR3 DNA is TGTGCCAGCAGCCTACAGAGCAGCTCCTACAATGAGCAGTTCTTC. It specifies CASSLQSSSYNEQFF.

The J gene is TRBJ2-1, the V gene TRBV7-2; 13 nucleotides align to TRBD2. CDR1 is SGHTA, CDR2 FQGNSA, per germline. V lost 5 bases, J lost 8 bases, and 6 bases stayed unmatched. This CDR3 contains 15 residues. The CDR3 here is CASSPGLAGVYEQFF. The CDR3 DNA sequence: TGTGCCAGCAGCCCCGGACTAGCGGGGGTCTATGAGCAGTTCTTC.

CDR3 coding DNA: TGTGCCACCCGGCAGGGCTACGAGCAGTACTTC. It codes for CATRQGYEQYF. The J gene is TRBJ2-7, the V gene TRBV25-1, with a tentative D call TRBD1 (5 bases). The ends were cut back, 10 bases at V and 3 bases at J, with 10 bases in the middle. CDR3 length: 11 amino acids. The germline CDR1 and CDR2 sequences are MGHDK and SYGVNS.

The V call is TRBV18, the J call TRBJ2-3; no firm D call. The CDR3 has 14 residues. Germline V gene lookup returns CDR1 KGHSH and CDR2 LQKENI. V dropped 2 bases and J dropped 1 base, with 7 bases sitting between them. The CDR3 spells CASSPIEGTDTQYF. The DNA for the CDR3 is TGTGCCAGCTCACCAATCGAGGGCACAGATACGCAGTATTTT.

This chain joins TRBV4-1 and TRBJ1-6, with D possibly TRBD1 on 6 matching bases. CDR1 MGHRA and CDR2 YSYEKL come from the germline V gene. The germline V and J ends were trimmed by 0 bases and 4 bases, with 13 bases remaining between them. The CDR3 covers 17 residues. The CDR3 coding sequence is TGCGCCAGCAGCCAAGATCAGGACAGCGCTTATAATTCACCCCTCCACTTT. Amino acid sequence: CASSQDQDSAYNSPLHF.

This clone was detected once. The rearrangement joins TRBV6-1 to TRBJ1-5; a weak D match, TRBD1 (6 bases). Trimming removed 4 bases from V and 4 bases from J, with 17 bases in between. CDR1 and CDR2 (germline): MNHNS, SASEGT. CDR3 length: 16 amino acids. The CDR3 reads CASSGGPTGWNQPQHF. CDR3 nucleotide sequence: TGTGCCAGCAGTGGGGGCCCCACAGGGTGGAATCAGCCCCAGCATTTT.

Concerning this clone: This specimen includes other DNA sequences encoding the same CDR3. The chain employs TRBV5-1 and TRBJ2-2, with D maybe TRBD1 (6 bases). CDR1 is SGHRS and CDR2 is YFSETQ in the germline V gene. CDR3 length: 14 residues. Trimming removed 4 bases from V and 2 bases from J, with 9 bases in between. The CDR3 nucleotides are TGCGCCAGCAGCACGGGACAAAACACCGGGGAGCTGTTTTTT. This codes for CASSTGQNTGELFF.

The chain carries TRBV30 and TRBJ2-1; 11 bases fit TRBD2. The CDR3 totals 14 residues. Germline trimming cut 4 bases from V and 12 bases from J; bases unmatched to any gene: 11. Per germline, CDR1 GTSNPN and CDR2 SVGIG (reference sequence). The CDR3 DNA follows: TGTGCCTGGAACGAACTAGCGGGGGAGGGAGGGCAGTTCTTC. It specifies CAWNELAGEGGQFF.

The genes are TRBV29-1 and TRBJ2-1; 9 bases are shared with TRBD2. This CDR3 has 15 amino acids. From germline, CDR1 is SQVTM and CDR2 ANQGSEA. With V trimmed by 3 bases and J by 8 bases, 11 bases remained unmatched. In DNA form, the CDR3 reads TGCAGCGTTGATCCGGTTTTGCGGGGGGGTGATGAGCAGTTCTTC. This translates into CSVDPVLRGGDEQFF.

Here the CDR3 reads CASSRGDQPQHF. The CDR3 nucleotides read TGTGCCTCCTCGAGAGGGGATCAGCCCCAGCATTTT. V and J are TRBV7-8 and TRBJ1-5; tentative D call: TRBD1 (5 bases). CDR1 and CDR2 (germline): SGHVS, FQNEAQ. V gave up 11 bases and J gave up 5 bases, with 13 bases separating them. This CDR3 has 12 amino acids.

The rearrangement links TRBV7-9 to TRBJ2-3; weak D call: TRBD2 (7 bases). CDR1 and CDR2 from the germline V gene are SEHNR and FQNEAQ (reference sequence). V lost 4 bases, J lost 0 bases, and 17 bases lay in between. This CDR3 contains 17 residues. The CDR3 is CASSWRPEGGSTDTQYF. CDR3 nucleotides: TGTGCCAGCAGCTGGCGTCCGGAGGGGGGGAGCACAGATACGCAGTATTTT.

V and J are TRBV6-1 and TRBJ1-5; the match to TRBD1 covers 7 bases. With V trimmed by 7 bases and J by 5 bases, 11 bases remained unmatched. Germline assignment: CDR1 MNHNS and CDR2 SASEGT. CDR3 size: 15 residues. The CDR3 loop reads CASTEGQLKYQPQHF. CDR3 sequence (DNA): TGTGCCAGCACCGAGGGACAGCTTAAGTATCAGCCCCAGCATTTT.

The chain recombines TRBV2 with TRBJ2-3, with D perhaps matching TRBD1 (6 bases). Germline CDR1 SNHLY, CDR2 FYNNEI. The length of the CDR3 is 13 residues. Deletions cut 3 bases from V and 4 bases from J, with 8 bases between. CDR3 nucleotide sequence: TGTGCCAGCAGTGACAGGGGAGCAGATACGCAGTATTTT. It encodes CASSDRGADTQYF.

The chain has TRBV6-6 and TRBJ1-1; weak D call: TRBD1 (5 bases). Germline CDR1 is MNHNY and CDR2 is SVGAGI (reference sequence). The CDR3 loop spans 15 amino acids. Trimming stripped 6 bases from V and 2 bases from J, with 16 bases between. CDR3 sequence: CASSPLGGINTEAFF. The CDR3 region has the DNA TGTGCCAGCAGCCCGCTGGGGGGGATCAACACTGAAGCTTTCTTT.

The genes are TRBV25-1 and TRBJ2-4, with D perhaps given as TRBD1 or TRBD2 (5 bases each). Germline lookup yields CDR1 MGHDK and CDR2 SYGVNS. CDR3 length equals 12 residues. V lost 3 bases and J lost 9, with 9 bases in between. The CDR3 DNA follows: TGTGCCAGCAGTGACGTTGGGGGCATTCAGTACTTC. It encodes CASSDVGGIQYF.

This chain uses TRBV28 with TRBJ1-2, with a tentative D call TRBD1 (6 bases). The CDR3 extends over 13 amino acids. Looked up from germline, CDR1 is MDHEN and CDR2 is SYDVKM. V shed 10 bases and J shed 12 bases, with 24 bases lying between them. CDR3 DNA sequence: TGTGCCACCAAACTCCGGGGGCCGGGAAGGAACACCTTC. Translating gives CATKLRGPGRNTF.

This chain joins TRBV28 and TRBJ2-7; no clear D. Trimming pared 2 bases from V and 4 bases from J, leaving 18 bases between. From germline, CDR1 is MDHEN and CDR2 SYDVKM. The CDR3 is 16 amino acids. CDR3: CASSLNLKGQSYEQYF. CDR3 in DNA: TGTGCCAGCAGTTTAAATCTGAAAGGGCAAAGTTACGAGCAGTACTTC. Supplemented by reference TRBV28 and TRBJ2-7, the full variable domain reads DVKVTQSSRYLVKRTGEKVFLECVQDMDHENMFWYRQDPGLGLRLIYFSYDVKMKEKGDIPEGYSVSREKKERFSLILESASTNQTSMYLCASSLNLKGQSYEQYFGPGTRLTVT.

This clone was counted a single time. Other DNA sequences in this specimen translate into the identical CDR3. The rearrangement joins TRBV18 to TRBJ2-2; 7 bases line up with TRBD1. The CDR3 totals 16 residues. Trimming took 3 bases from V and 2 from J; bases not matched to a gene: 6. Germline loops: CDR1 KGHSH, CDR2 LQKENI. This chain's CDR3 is CASSPRQGLNTGELFF. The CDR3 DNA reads TGTGCCAGCTCACCCCGACAGGGTCTCAACACCGGGGAGCTGTTTTTT.

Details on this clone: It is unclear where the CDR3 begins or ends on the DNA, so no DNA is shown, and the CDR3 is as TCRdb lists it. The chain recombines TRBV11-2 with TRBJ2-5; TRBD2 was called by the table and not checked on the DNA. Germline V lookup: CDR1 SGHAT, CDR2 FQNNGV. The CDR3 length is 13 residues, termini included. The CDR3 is CASSLDILETQYF.

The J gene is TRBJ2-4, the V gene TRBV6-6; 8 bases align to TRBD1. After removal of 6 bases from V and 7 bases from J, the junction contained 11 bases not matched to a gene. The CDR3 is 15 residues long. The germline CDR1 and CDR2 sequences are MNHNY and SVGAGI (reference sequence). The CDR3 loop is CASRIPTGASNIQYF. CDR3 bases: TGTGCCAGCAGGATCCCGACAGGGGCGAGTAACATTCAGTACTTC.

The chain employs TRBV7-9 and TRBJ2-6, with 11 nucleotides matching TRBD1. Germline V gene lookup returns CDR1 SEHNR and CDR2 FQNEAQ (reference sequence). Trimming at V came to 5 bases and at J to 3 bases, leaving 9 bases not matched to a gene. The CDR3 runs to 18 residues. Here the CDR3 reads CASSRTGQGVFGANVLTF. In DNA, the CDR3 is TGTGCCAGCAGCCGTACGGGACAGGGGGTATTTGGGGCCAACGTCCTGACTTTC.

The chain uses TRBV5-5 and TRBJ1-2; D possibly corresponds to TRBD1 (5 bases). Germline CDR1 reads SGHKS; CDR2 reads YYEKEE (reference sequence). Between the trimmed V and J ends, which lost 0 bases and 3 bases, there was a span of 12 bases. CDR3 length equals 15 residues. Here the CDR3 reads CASSLGQAGHYGYTF. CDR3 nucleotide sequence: TGTGCCAGCAGCTTGGGCCAGGCAGGGCACTATGGCTACACCTTC.

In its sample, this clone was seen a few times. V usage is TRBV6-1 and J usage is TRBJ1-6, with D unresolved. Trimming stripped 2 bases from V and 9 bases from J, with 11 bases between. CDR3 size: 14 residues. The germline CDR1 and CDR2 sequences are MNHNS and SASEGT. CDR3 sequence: CASSEQREGSPLHF. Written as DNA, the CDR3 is TGTGCCAGCAGTGAACAACGGGAGGGTTCACCCCTCCACTTT.

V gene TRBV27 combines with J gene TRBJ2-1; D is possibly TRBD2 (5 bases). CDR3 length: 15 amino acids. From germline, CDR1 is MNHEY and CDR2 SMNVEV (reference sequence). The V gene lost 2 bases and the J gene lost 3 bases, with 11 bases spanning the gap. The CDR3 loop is CASSLGLLYYNEQFF. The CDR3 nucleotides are TGTGCCAGCAGTTTAGGACTTCTTTACTACAATGAGCAGTTCTTC.

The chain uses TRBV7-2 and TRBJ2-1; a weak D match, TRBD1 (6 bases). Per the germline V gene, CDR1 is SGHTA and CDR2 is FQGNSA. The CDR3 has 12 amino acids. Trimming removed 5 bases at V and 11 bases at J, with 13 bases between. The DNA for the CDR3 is TGTGCCAGCAGCCAGGGACACCCTCAGCAGTTCTTC. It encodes CASSQGHPQQFF.

The CDR3 DNA reads TGTGCCAGCAGTCACCGACAGCCGAACACCGGGGAGCTGTTTTTT. Protein product: CASSHRQPNTGELFF. This chain links TRBV7-9 with TRBJ2-2; D is possibly TRBD1 (5 bases). The CDR3 spans 15 residues. CDR1 is SEHNR and CDR2 is FQNEAQ in the germline V gene (reference sequence). V lost 6 bases to trimming and J lost 0 bases, with 11 bases between them.

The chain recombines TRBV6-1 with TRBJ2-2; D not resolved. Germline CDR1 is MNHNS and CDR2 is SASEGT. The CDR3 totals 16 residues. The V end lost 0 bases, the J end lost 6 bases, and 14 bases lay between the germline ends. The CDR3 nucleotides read TGTGCCAGCAGTGAAGCGTCTACTCGGGTCTCCGGGGAGCTGTTTTTT. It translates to CASSEASTRVSGELFF.